This T cell receptor (beta chain) was captured in a study of tumor and adjacent non-tumor tissue in lung cancer. Looking at the study overall: Patients were aged about 31 to 85, about 10 men and 5 women, stage I to III. Notes on the study in general: Compared with tumor, normal lung showed significantly lower TCR diversity.

A modified ARM-PCR protocol with three rounds of nested PCR amplified TCRbeta. MiXCR, run by TCRdb on the multiplex PCR reads, gives a single entry per CDR3 protein. The repertoire holds 81,000 or so distinct CDR3 sequences, with 70% to 90% as singletons. This clonotype was recorded once. Its antigen is unidentified. An end of the junction does not agree with germline; a read error may underlie this. This sample's RNA came from whole unsorted tissue. Distant lung tissue was collected more than 3 cm away from the tumor edge. Per germline, CDR1 SGHAT and CDR2 FQNNGV. The length of the CDR3 is 14 residues.

The TCR was taken from a man in his fifties or sixties with non-small cell lung cancer. Sequencing input: distant non-tumor lung tissue. This sequence joins TRBV11-2 and TRBJ2-6; maybe TRBD1 (5 bases). The CDR3 DNA reads as TGTGACAGCAGTTCTATCTCTGGGGCCAGCGTCCTGAGTTTC. Protein sequence: CDSSSISGASVLSF.